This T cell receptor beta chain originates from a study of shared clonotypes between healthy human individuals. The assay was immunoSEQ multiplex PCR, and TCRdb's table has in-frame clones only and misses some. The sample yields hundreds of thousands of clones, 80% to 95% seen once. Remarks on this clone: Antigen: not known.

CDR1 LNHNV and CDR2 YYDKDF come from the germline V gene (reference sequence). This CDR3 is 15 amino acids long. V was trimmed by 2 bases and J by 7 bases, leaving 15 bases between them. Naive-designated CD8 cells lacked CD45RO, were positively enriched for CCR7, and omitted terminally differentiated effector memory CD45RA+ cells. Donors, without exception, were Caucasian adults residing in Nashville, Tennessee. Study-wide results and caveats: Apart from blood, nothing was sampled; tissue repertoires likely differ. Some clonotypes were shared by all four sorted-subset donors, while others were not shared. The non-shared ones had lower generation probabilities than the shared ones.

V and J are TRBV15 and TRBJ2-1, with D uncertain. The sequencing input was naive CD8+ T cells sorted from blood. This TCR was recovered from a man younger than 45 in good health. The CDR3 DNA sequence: TGTGCCACCAGCAGACCCCTACGTGAACCGAATGAGCAGTTCTTC. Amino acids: CATSRPLREPNEQFF.